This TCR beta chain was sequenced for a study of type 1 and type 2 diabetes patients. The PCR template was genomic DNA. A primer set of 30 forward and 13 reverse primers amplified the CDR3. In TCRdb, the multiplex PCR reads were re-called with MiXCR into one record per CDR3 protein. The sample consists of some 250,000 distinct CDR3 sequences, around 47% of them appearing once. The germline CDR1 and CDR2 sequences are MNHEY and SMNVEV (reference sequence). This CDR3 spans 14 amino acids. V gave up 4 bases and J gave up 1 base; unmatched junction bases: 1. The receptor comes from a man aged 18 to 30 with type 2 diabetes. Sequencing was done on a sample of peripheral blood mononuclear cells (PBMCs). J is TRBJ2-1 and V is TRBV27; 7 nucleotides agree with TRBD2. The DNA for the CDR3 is TGTGCCAGCAGTTACGGGGGGTCCTACAATGAGCAGTTCTTC. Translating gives CASSYGGSYNEQFF.